Below, 27 T cell receptor beta chains from the same sample are listed, as sequenced in a study of cytomegalovirus exposure and HLA in healthy donors (dated by TCRdb to about 2017). The protocol used for the library was the immunoSEQ multiplex PCR assay. For the multiplex PCR, a mixture combining 60 forward primers for TCR Vbeta segments and 13 reverse primers for TCR Jbeta segments was used. The table comes from immuneACCESS by way of TCRdb, which keeps in-frame sequences with V and J called. Part of the clones is missing from these tables; in studies checked, under half for an unresolved V gene and the rest for unknown reasons. The sample yields 150,000 to 200,000 clones; approximately 77% were counted once. In total, the top ten clones hold 7.4% of the sample. Specimen: PBMCs. These receptors all stem from a male donor in good health and CMV-seropositive.

This clone occurred a few times. CDR3 nucleotide sequence: TGTGCCAGCAGATCCGGGACAAGGAATGAAAAACTGTTTTTT. It codes for CASRSGTRNEKLFF. The rearrangement links TRBV6-5 to TRBJ1-4, with D perhaps TRBD1 (6 bases). The germline gives CDR1 MNHEY, CDR2 SVGAGI. V lost 6 bases to trimming and J lost 5 bases, with 13 bases between them. The CDR3 runs 14 residues.

This chain joins TRBV5-4 and TRBJ2-5, with D unclear. Germline CDR1 reads SGHNT; CDR2 reads YYREEE (reference sequence). V was shortened by 4 bases and J by 3 bases, with 10 bases between the two germline ends. The CDR3 is 13 amino acids. CDR3 in DNA: TGTGCCAGCAGCCCTCTGACAAAAGAGACCCAGTACTTC. This translates into CASSPLTKETQYF.

This rearrangement joins TRBV27 to TRBJ1-1, with 12 nucleotides matching TRBD1. With 2 bases clipped from V and 5 bases from J, the junction kept 3 bases outside the gene matches. The germline V gene has CDR1 MNHEY and CDR2 SMNVEV (reference sequence). The CDR3 has 15 residues. CDR3 sequence: CASSLGTGGLTEAFF. The CDR3 DNA reads TGTGCCAGCAGTTTAGGGACAGGGGGCTTAACTGAAGCTTTCTTT.

The CDR3 region is CASSFLITLGGYNEQFF. In nucleotides, the CDR3 is TGTGCCAGCAGCTTCTTAATAACCCTCGGGGGCTACAATGAGCAGTTCTTC. The chain employs TRBV5-4 and TRBJ2-1; a possible D gene is TRBD2 (6 bases). The V gene's germline CDR1 is SGHNT and CDR2 YYREEE (reference sequence). The length of the CDR3 is 17 residues. Deletions cut 2 bases from V and 3 bases from J, with 18 bases between.

The rearrangement joins TRBV6-5 to TRBJ2-6; possible D gene TRBD2, 5 bases. V lost 8 bases, J lost 0 bases, and 11 bases lay in between. CDR1 and CDR2 (germline): MNHEY, SVGAGI. This CDR3 region has 15 residues. CDR3: CASSLGSSGANVLTF. The CDR3 nucleotides are TGTGCCAGCTCCCTTGGGAGCTCTGGGGCCAACGTCCTGACTTTC.

CDR3 bases: TGTGCCAGCAGTGACTCCGGGACTAGCTCCTACAATGAGCAGTTCTTC. Translation: CASSDSGTSSYNEQFF. The V and J genes are TRBV6-4 and TRBJ2-1, with 8 bases matching TRBD2. Germline CDR1 MRHNA, CDR2 SNTAGT. The junction had 1 base not matched to a gene; V was cut back by 0 bases and J by 0 bases. The CDR3 is made up of 16 amino acids.

Details on this clone: The junction does not match germline at one end; this may be a read error. The genes are TRBV7-9 and TRBJ2-2; 7 bases fit TRBD1. The germline V gene has CDR1 SEHNR and CDR2 FQNEAQ (reference sequence). This CDR3 is built from 15 residues. The CDR3 is CSSSFLTGETGELFF. In nucleotides, the CDR3 is TGTTCCAGCAGCTTCCTAACAGGGGAGACCGGGGAGCTGTTTTTT.

This sequence joins TRBV6-5 and TRBJ2-1; 12 bases fit TRBD2. The J segment lost 15 bases and the V segment lost 4 bases, leaving 13 bases of the junction unmatched. The germline V gene has CDR1 MNHEY and CDR2 SVGAGI. The CDR3 extends over 15 amino acids. The CDR3 reads CASSFHGTSGLHLFF. CDR3 coding DNA: TGTGCCAGCAGTTTCCACGGGACTAGCGGGCTGCACCTGTTCTTC.

The sample holds one count of this clone. The chain uses TRBV30 and TRBJ1-1; possibly TRBD1 for D (6 bases). CDR1 is GTSNPN, CDR2 SVGIG, per germline (reference sequence). The CDR3 extends over 14 amino acids. V gave up 1 base and J gave up 6 bases, with 15 bases separating them. CDR3 DNA: TGTGCCTGGAGTGGCCGAGACAGGTTACCTGAAGCTTTCTTT. Encoded protein: CAWSGRDRLPEAFF.

The chain carries TRBV6-1 and TRBJ1-4; D is possibly TRBD1 (5 bases). The CDR3 has 12 amino acids. V dropped 7 bases and J dropped 5 bases, with 8 bases sitting between them. CDR1 is MNHNS, CDR2 SASEGT, per germline. CDR3 in DNA: TGTGCCAGCAATAGGGGAAATGAAAAACTGTTTTTT. Translated, it gives CASNRGNEKLFF.

The gene calls are TRBV11-2 and TRBJ1-1; weak D call: TRBD1 (5 bases). The CDR3 length is 12 residues. Trimming took 1 base from V and 10 from J, leaving 10 bases between them. Germline V gene lookup returns CDR1 SGHAT and CDR2 FQNNGV. The CDR3 coding sequence is TGTGCCAGCAGCTTAGGTTCCGGGGGAGCTTTCTTT. It specifies CASSLGSGGAFF.

The chain joins TRBV9 to TRBJ2-7; tentative D call: TRBD1 (5 bases). This CDR3 region has 12 residues. V lost 3 bases, J lost 5 bases, and 9 bases lay in between. CDR1 SGDLS and CDR2 YYNGEE come from the germline V gene. The CDR3 DNA sequence: TGTGCCAGCAGCGCAGGGTACGACGAGCAGTACTTC. This sequence encodes CASSAGYDEQYF.

The V gene is TRBV5-6, the J gene TRBJ1-4; TRBD1 might be the D (5 bases). Trimming took 2 bases from V and 7 from J, leaving 21 bases between them. This CDR3 is built from 17 residues. Per the germline V gene, CDR1 is SGHDT and CDR2 is YYEEEE. CDR3 nucleotide sequence: TGTGCCAGCAGCTTCCGACCGGGGGTTGCGTTGAGTGAAAAACTGTTTTTT. Protein product: CASSFRPGVALSEKLFF.

The rearrangement links TRBV30 to TRBJ2-5, with D possibly TRBD1 on 6 matching bases. Germline V lookup: CDR1 GTSNPN, CDR2 SVGIG (reference sequence). Trimming shortened V by 1 base and J by 5 bases, and 14 bases separated the two germline ends. The CDR3 consists of 14 residues. The CDR3 protein is CAWSAPRGHETQYF. CDR3 DNA sequence: TGTGCCTGGAGTGCTCCCAGGGGTCACGAGACCCAGTACTTC.

This clone was seen once. J is TRBJ2-1 and V is TRBV11-2, with D tentatively TRBD2 (5 bases). This CDR3 is 16 amino acids long. V was pared by 5 bases and J by 8 bases, with 22 bases between. Germline V CDR1 and CDR2: SGHAT, FQNNGV. The chain's CDR3 is CASSASSGPQRDEQFF. CDR3 sequence (DNA): TGTGCCAGCAGCGCTAGCTCCGGGCCCCAAAGGGATGAGCAGTTCTTC.

This chain connects TRBV19 to TRBJ1-2; 7 nucleotides align to TRBD1. The CDR3 consists of 14 residues. Trimming cost V 7 bases and J 8 bases; bases outside gene matches: 13. The V gene's germline CDR1 is LNHDA and CDR2 SQIVND (reference sequence). CDR3: CASIATDRSGGYTF. In nucleotides, the CDR3 is TGTGCCAGTATAGCGACGGACAGGTCCGGGGGCTACACCTTC.

The rearrangement uses TRBV7-2 and TRBJ2-7; possibly TRBD2 for D (5 bases). V was trimmed by 5 bases and J by 0 bases, leaving 8 bases between them. The CDR3 consists of 13 residues. The V gene's germline CDR1 is SGHTA and CDR2 FQGNSA. CDR3: CASSPDYSYEQYF. The CDR3 DNA sequence: TGTGCCAGCAGCCCAGACTACTCCTACGAGCAGTACTTC.

The rearrangement uses TRBV4-3 and TRBJ2-6, with 7 bases that match TRBD1. Germline V CDR1 and CDR2: LGHNA, YSLEER. This CDR3 comprises 16 residues. The ends lost 0 bases at V and 2 bases at J; junction bases unmatched: 1. The CDR3 DNA follows: TGCGCCAGCAGCCAAGACAGGGGGACTGGGGCCAACGTCCTGACTTTC. This translates into CASSQDRGTGANVLTF.

This chain uses TRBV7-8 with TRBJ1-1, with TRBD1 as a possible D gene (6 bases). CDR3 length equals 16 residues. With 2 bases removed from V and 1 base from J, the gap between germline ends came to 14 bases. Germline values: CDR1 SGHVS, CDR2 FQNEAQ. Written as DNA, the CDR3 is TGTGCCAGCAGCTTACCTCTAACAGGGCAGAACACTGAAGCTTTCTTT. As protein: CASSLPLTGQNTEAFF.

The chain combines TRBV7-8 with TRBJ2-5; 8 bases are a match to TRBD2. Trimming removed 5 bases from V and 4 bases from J; junction bases left unmatched: 6. Germline V gives CDR1 SGHVS, CDR2 FQNEAQ. The CDR3 totals 14 residues. CDR3 protein: CASSITGGRETQYF. The CDR3 nucleotides are TGTGCCAGCAGCATAACGGGGGGGCGAGAGACCCAGTACTTC.

The gene calls are TRBV15 and TRBJ2-7; weak D call: TRBD1 (6 bases). The germline gives CDR1 LNHNV, CDR2 YYDKDF (reference sequence). V lost 0 bases and J lost 0, with 12 bases in between. There are 16 residues in the CDR3. CDR3 DNA: TGTGCCACCAGCAGAGAAGGGACAAGGAGCTCCTACGAGCAGTACTTC. Protein sequence: CATSREGTRSSYEQYF. The whole variable domain, filled in from reference TRBV15 and TRBJ2-7, reads DAMVIQNPRYQVTQFGKPVTLSCSQTLNHNVMYWYQQKSSQAPKLLFHYYDKDFNNEADTPDNFQSRRPNTSFCFLDIRSPGLGDTAMYLCATSREGTRSSYEQYFGPGTRLTVT.

V and J are TRBV7-9 and TRBJ2-5; D is ambiguous. The CDR3 is made up of 12 amino acids. V was trimmed by 1 base and J by 4 bases, leaving 4 bases between them. The germline CDR1 and CDR2 sequences are SEHNR and FQNEAQ (reference sequence). The CDR3 reads CASSLGAETQYF. The CDR3 DNA reads TGTGCCAGCAGCTTAGGGGCAGAGACCCAGTACTTC.

This CDR3 is CASSSGRANQPQHF. CDR3 nucleotides: TGTGCCAGCAGCTCAGGCAGGGCGAATCAGCCCCAGCATTTT. This chain uses TRBV7-4 with TRBJ1-5; perhaps TRBD1 as D (5 bases). The CDR3 sequence is 14 residues long. Germline V gene data show CDR1 as SGHVT and CDR2 as SQSDAQ. V lost 4 bases to trimming and J lost 4 bases, with 11 bases between them.

The V call is TRBV30, the J call TRBJ2-5; possible D gene TRBD2, 6 bases. The CDR3 is 13 residues long. V lost 4 bases and J lost 1, with 10 bases in between. Germline CDR1 is GTSNPN and CDR2 is SVGIG (reference sequence). CDR3 nucleotide sequence: TGTGCCTGGATCTCCGGGGGCCAAGAGACCCAGTACTTC. Translating it yields CAWISGGQETQYF. The variable domain in full, with the rest retrieved from reference TRBV30 and TRBJ2-5, is SQTIHQWPATLVQPVGSPLSLECTVEGTSNPNLYWYRQAAGRGLQLLFYSVGIGQISSEVPQNLSASRPQDRQFILSSKKLLLSDSGFYLCAWISGGQETQYFGPGTRLLVL.

This clone was detected only a few times. The J gene is TRBJ1-2, the V gene TRBV2; possibly TRBD1 for D (5 bases). Trimming stripped 5 bases from V and 5 bases from J, with 12 bases between. CDR1 and CDR2 (germline): SNHLY, FYNNEI. The CDR3 is 13 amino acids. CDR3 in DNA: TGTGCCAGCAGTCGCCAGGGAAATTATGGCTACACCTTC. It codes for CASSRQGNYGYTF.

J is TRBJ1-1 and V is TRBV2; 9 bases map to TRBD1. V shed 4 bases and J 2 bases; nucleotides not matched to a gene: 11. Germline CDR1 SNHLY, CDR2 FYNNEI. This CDR3 has 17 amino acids. CDR3 loop: CASSADRGIVRNTEAFF. CDR3 bases: TGTGCCAGCAGTGCGGACAGGGGAATTGTGAGAAACACTGAAGCTTTCTTT.

CDR3 in DNA: TGCGCCAGCAGCTTGCTTAACCCGAGCGGCCCCACTGAAGCTTTCTTT. This translates into CASSLLNPSGPTEAFF. The J gene is TRBJ1-1, the V gene TRBV5-1; no definite D call. V was shortened by 1 base and J by 4 bases, with 17 bases between the two germline ends. This CDR3 region has 16 residues. The V gene's germline CDR1 is SGHRS and CDR2 YFSETQ.